The T cell receptor (beta chain) described here comes from a study of CD8+ T cells in alopecia areata. Study-level background: Severity was scored as percentage of affected scalp area in treated patients.

CDR3 size: 15 residues. Germline CDR1 and CDR2: MGHDK and SYGVNS. Trimming removed 8 bases from V and 4 bases from J; junction bases left unmatched: 11. The treatment here: oral pan-JAK inhibitor, 5-10 mg twice daily. Reverse transcribed after extraction, RNA yielded cDNA as the sequencing template. Clones were read by immunoSEQ multiplex PCR, and TCRdb kept only the in-frame ones, dropping some. The table records about 210,000 clones, roughly three fifths of them present only once. V and J are TRBV25-1 and TRBJ1-2, with 9 bases aligning to TRBD1. The material sequenced was CD4+ T cells sorted from blood, taken around week 44, from a patient treated with tofacitinib. The TCR was taken from a human donor with alopecia areata. This CDR3 reads CASLPTGTGIYGYTF. CDR3 nucleotides: TGTGCCAGCCTTCCGACCGGGACAGGGATCTATGGCTACACCTTC.